The present T cell receptor (beta chain) was sequenced within a study of blood T cell repertoires in COVID-19. V was cut by 0 bases and J by 0 bases, with 7 bases left in between. Germline V gives CDR1 SGHRS, CDR2 YFSETQ. The CDR3 has 15 residues. The protocol was immunoSEQ multiplex PCR, while the TCRdb copy is restricted to in-frame clones and leaves out a portion. Here the sample spans just under 85,000 clones, more than 80% being singletons. In regard to this clone: The identical CDR3 is also encoded by other nucleotide sequences in the sample.

V and J are TRBV5-1 and TRBJ2-1, with D perhaps matching TRBD2 (5 bases). The TCR comes from a woman of 80 years or more with acute or convalescent COVID-19. The sequenced sample consisted of peripheral blood. Here the CDR3 reads CASSLAGSSYNEQFF. The CDR3 DNA is TGCGCCAGCAGCTTGGCGGGAAGCTCCTACAATGAGCAGTTCTTC. Based on the CDR3 plus reference TRBV5-1 and TRBJ2-1, the full variable domain is KAGVTQTPRYLIKTRGQQVTLSCSPISGHRSVSWYQQTPGQGLQFLFEYFSETQRNKGNFPGRFSGRQFSNSRSEMNVSTLELGDSALYLCASSLAGSSYNEQFFGPGTRLTVL.